The clone carrying this T cell receptor beta chain was recorded many times. Its antigen is as yet unknown. For TCRbeta, the library was prepared with unique molecular identifiers. Each CDR3 protein gets one entry after TCRdb re-called the PCR reads with MiXCR. Of 250,000 to 300,000 distinct CDR3 sequences listed, more than 9% were seen once; the top ten hold around 22%. This CDR3 contains 11 residues. Trimming removed 6 bases at V and 11 bases at J, with 14 bases between. Per the germline V gene, CDR1 is DFQATT and CDR2 is SNEGSKA (reference sequence). The data were taken from a study of T-cell reconstitution after alpha-beta-depleted transplantation in children. Broader study findings: Day-60 TCRbeta diversity that was high in some patients was derived from surviving recipient T cells and thymic progenitors.

The genes are TRBV20-1 and TRBJ2-1; no reliable D call. Sequenced material: peripheral blood, taken 180 days after TCRalphabeta/CD19-depleted stem cell transplant. This clonotype was obtained from a male patient between 2 and 15 years old who had a stem cell transplant for chronic granulomatous disease, so the T cells may come from the graft donor. Here the CDR3 reads CSAYRPAQQFF. Written as DNA, the CDR3 is TGCAGTGCCTACCGCCCAGCGCAGCAGTTCTTC.